Many counts were recorded for the clone carrying this T cell receptor beta chain. The target antigen is unknown. Diagnosis rested on symptoms, serum thyroxine and TRAb, thyroid ultrasound, and orbital computed tomography. RNA transcripts gave rise to amplified TCR beta CDR3 regions. First-round RT-PCR with HTBI primers amplified the TCR CDR3 region. Each CDR3 protein is one row after TCRdb ran MiXCR on the multiplex PCR reads. The table includes more than 300,000 distinct CDR3 sequences, under 20% detected once. The sample originates from a study of T cells in Graves' hyperthyroidism and ophthalmopathy. In the study overall: Upon initial diagnosis and before any treatment, peripheral blood was collected.

The germline V gene has CDR1 MNHNS and CDR2 SASEGT. This CDR3 has 13 residues. The V and J ends lost 7 bases and 1 base respectively, with 10 bases between them. Study results and caveats: Within blood appeared most thyroid clonotypes that had expanded above 0.001. In simple terms, a model built on 13 V-J features told ophthalmopathy apart from stable hyperthyroidism.

The J gene is TRBJ1-1, the V gene TRBV6-1; D call uncertain. Material: blood. The source is a man aged 18 to 30 with Graves' ophthalmopathy. CDR3 nucleotides: TGTGCCAGCACTCTGCGGACGAACACTGAAGCTTTCTTT. Amino acids: CASTLRTNTEAFF.